This TCR beta chain stems from a study of cytomegalovirus exposure and HLA in healthy donors. General study results and limits: According to reports, the classifier identified cytomegalovirus status with high specificity and sensitivity. Overall, approximately 150 TCR beta chains were annotated as cytomegalovirus-associated.

Profiling relied on immunoSEQ multiplex PCR, and the TCRdb table lists in-frame clones only, not all of them. The table lists 90,000 to 150,000 clones, roughly 90% of them singletons. Worth noting for this clone: The antigen is unknown.

Per germline, CDR1 MDHEN and CDR2 SYDVKM. CDR3 length: 13 residues. Trimming removed 8 bases at V and 4 bases at J, with 12 bases between. The receptor comes from a woman younger than 35 in good health and CMV-seropositive. The chain combines TRBV28 with TRBJ1-3; D is perhaps TRBD1 (6 bases). Sequenced sample: PBMCs. CDR3 coding DNA: TGTGCCAGCTCCTATAGGGGGGGAAACACCATATATTTT. Protein product: CASSYRGGNTIYF.